This T cell receptor (beta chain) originates from a study of shared clonotypes between healthy human individuals (dated by TCRdb to about 2020). For the wider study: The cohort included a few men and a couple of women between 18 and 49 years of age. To estimate repertoire size and how much clonotypes are shared between individuals, the study performed deep sequencing of blood TCR repertoires from a few healthy adults. For each donor, CD4 naive and CD4 memory were each given three plates, CD8 naive was given two plates, and CD8 memory was given one plate. Libraries were prepared and TCR repertoires were sequenced by different laboratories using diverse techniques, in order to increase sequencing depth and limit assay-specific biases. Per donor, leukapheresis produced somewhere between about 0.8 and 9 billion PBMCs.

General findings and caveats noted by the study authors: Across a handful of donors, approximately 4.9% of naive CD4, approximately 4% of naive CD8, 2% to 2.5% of memory CD4, and 0.4% of memory CD8 clonotypes were shared. Compared with non-shared clonotypes, the clonotypes found in all four sorted-subset donors had higher generation probabilities. Based on pairwise subsampling, the degree of clonotype sharing among donors was expected to be affected by sequencing depth. Naive subsets generally had larger estimated clonotype richness than memory subsets. Only blood was sampled, and tissue TCR repertoires likely differ from those in blood. Incomplete sequencing was indicated by rarefaction of sorted-subset datasets, despite the large sequencing depth. Because the study included only a small number of donors, the genetic and exposure-history diversity represented was limited.

Using the deep immunoSEQ assay, TCR CDR3 regions were amplified from genomic DNA by multiplex PCR. For each cell subset, the extracted genomic DNA was distributed evenly across all wells of several immunoSEQ 96-well plates, and each plate served as one replicate. For sorted subsets, each replicate PCR was loaded with approximately 200 ng genomic DNA, equivalent to about 30,000 T cell genomes. The purified libraries were quantified using a Qubit 3.0 fluorometer, sized with a Bioanalyzer 2100, and then quantified again using the KAPA Library Quantification kit. A separate single-read 150-cycle Illumina NextSeq 550 flow cell was used to sequence each immunoSEQ 96-well plate. Per the authors' processing: Because the immunoSEQ output held only junctional sequences and lacked quality scores, the filtering could not match the filtering applied to full-length reads. To assign V/J genes and CDR3, sequences were annotated against IMGT germline references using PyIR, a Python wrapper for IgBLAST v1.9. Reads with weak V/J assignments (E-value above 1e-6), missing CDR3, stop codons, out-of-frame junctions, or ambiguous translated residues were removed. V3J clonotypes were defined as sequences sharing an identical inferred V gene, J gene, and CDR3 amino acid sequence. Percentage overlap between repertoires was calculated by dividing the number of shared unique clonotypes by the size of the smaller repertoire. Richness of each repertoire was evaluated using RTK rarefaction, the Chao1 estimator, and Recon v2.1 estimates of unobserved clonotypes. Generation probabilities were computed with OLGA for all TCRbeta clonotypes obtained by the gDNA method from four donors. Sourced from immuneACCESS, this table was stored by TCRdb with only in-frame sequences that have V and J called. A share of the clones is absent; for the studies checked, an unresolved V gene accounts for under half, and the remainder has no known explanation. V, J and clone size reflect that table, while D and trimming were determined from the DNA. For this sample the table gives a few million clones, of which 80% to 95% were detected only once. 0.3% to 0.4% of the sample belongs to the ten largest clones.

This clone was recorded only once. Its antigen is still unknown. Base qualities are not provided; no much larger clone lies one nucleotide away. Healthy HIV-negative adults with no recently reported acute infections or vaccinations were included as donors. Every donor was a Caucasian adult living in Nashville, Tennessee, USA. CD4+ T cells were enriched by magnetic negative selection; naive cells were then positively selected on CD45RA, and the negative fraction formed the memory subset. Blood was collected by leukapheresis, and PBMCs were isolated by Ficoll-Histopaque density gradient centrifugation and then cryopreserved in liquid nitrogen vapor phase. Purity and quantity of every magnetically sorted T cell population were checked by analytical flow cytometry. Each sorted fraction had its genomic DNA isolated and then quantified by UV absorbance on a Nanodrop 2000c. Sequenced sample: naive CD4+ T cells from PBMCs. The cell subset or site label corresponds to: CD45RA+ positively selected. This clonotype was obtained from a man between 18 and 35 years old in good health. Some clones in this sample may be carry-over from other donors' samples.

This receptor has the CDR3 CARAAESYNEQFF. The nucleotide sequence reads TGTGCCAGGGCGGCGGAATCCTACAATGAGCAGTTCTTC. The receptor chain draws on TRBV11-3 and TRBJ2-1, with no confident D gene call. V is cut by 9 bases and J by 1 base, and the space between the germline ends is 10 bases. CDR1 and CDR2 were assigned from the germline V gene as SGHNT and YENEEA. Counted from cysteine to phenylalanine, this CDR3 has 13 amino acids. Only CDR3 DNA is held: 39 bases, read in frame from base 1.